Each of the 16 T cell receptor beta chains below was sequenced from the same sample in a study of blood T cells in healthy people across ages. PCR was performed a second time for roughly 6 to 12 cycles using a sample-barcoded 5' primer and a J-beta primer mix. TCRdb passed the 5' RACE reads through MiXCR, listing each CDR3 protein once. The sample shows hundreds of thousands of distinct CDR3 sequences, 45% to 70% of them seen only once. Sequenced input: blood. The receptors originated from a man between 35 and 55 years old in good health.

The chain uses TRBV12-3 or TRBV12-4 and TRBJ1-6; no firm D call. V lost 3 bases and J 7 bases, leaving 10 bases between the germline ends. The CDR3 loop spans 14 amino acids. CDR3 amino acids: CASSFGQPNSPLHF. CDR3 in DNA: TGTGCCAGCAGTTTTGGGCAGCCCAATTCACCCCTCCACTTT.

The V gene is TRBV27, the J gene TRBJ2-5; 9 nucleotides agree with TRBD2. The last part of the DNA fits TRBJ2-7 better; the J call may be wrong. The CDR3 is 15 residues long. Germline CDR1 is MNHEY and CDR2 is SMNVEV (reference sequence). The CDR3 sequence is CASSWVSGSNYEQYF. The CDR3 coding sequence is TGTGCCAGCAGTTGGGTTAGCGGGAGTAACTACGAGCAGTACTTC.

The chain joins TRBV5-8 to TRBJ2-4; no definite D call. CDR1 is SGHTS, CDR2 YDEGEE, per germline. This CDR3 has 15 residues. The V and J ends lost 3 bases and 1 base respectively, with 11 bases between them. The CDR3 DNA reads as TGTGCCAGCAGCTACCCCGGGTGGGCCAAAAACATTCAGTACTTC. Protein sequence: CASSYPGWAKNIQYF. The variable domain in full, completed from reference TRBV5-8 and TRBJ2-4, reads EAGVTQSPTHLIKTRGQQATLRCSPISGHTSVYWYQQALGLGLQFLLWYDEGEERNRGNFPPRFSGRQFPNYSSELNVNALELEDSALYLCASSYPGWAKNIQYFGAGTRLSVL.

The rearrangement joins TRBV20-1 to TRBJ2-1; 7 bases agree with TRBD1. V lost 1 base and J lost 9; bases outside the gene matches: 3. CDR3 size: 12 residues. Germline V gene lookup returns CDR1 DFQATT and CDR2 SNEGSKA (reference sequence). Here the CDR3 DNA reads TGCAGTGCTAGAGGACAGGGCAGTGAGCAGTTCTTC. Translated, it gives CSARGQGSEQFF.

In its sample, this clonotype was seen a few times. The chain joins TRBV6-6 to TRBJ1-2; D gene uncertain. CDR1 is MNHNY, CDR2 SVGAGI, per germline (reference sequence). Trimming took off 6 bases at V and 8 bases at J, with 16 bases between the two ends. The CDR3 runs to 13 residues. For the CDR3, the DNA is TGTGCCAGCAGCTTCGATCCTTCCCAGGGCTACACCTTC. It yields the protein CASSFDPSQGYTF.

The V gene is TRBV5-1, the J gene TRBJ2-5; 8 bases are shared with TRBD2. With V trimmed by 4 bases and J by 1 base, 3 bases remained unmatched. The CDR3 spans 14 residues. From germline, CDR1 is SGHRS and CDR2 YFSETQ. The CDR3 coding sequence is TGCGCCAGCAGCACCGGGGGGGCCCAAGAGACCCAGTACTTC. Translation: CASSTGGAQETQYF.

This chain's CDR3 is CSARSGSFDEQFF. In DNA form, the CDR3 reads TGCAGTGCTAGGAGCGGGAGTTTTGATGAGCAGTTCTTC. This chain connects TRBV20-1 to TRBJ2-1, with TRBD2 matching over 8 bases. Trimming cost V 3 bases and J 8 bases; bases outside gene matches: 6. Germline V gives CDR1 DFQATT, CDR2 SNEGSKA (reference sequence). The CDR3 runs 13 residues.

The rearrangement links TRBV5-1 to TRBJ1-2; D remains ambiguous. The CDR3 totals 12 residues. Germline CDR1 and CDR2: SGHRS and YFSETQ. The V end was cut by 6 bases, the J end by 0 bases, with 6 bases between. CDR3 coding DNA: TGCGCCAGCAAGTCAACTAACTATGGCTACACCTTC. Amino acids: CASKSTNYGYTF.

The chain is built from TRBV6-5 and TRBJ1-2; TRBD1 might be the D (6 bases). Trimming removed 2 bases from V and 4 bases from J, with 14 bases in between. Germline V gene sequence: CDR1 MNHEY, CDR2 SVGAGI. The CDR3 has 15 residues. CDR3 region: CASSYADRIAYGYTF. In nucleotides, the CDR3 is TGTGCCAGCAGTTACGCCGACAGGATTGCCTATGGCTACACCTTC.

In its sample, this clonotype was seen a few times. The V and J genes are TRBV7-2 and TRBJ2-7; D is ambiguous. This CDR3 comprises 14 residues. Trimming took 5 bases from V and 1 from J, leaving 12 bases between them. The germline CDR1 and CDR2 sequences are SGHTA and FQGNSA. The CDR3 reads CASSPASVSYEQYF. The CDR3 coding sequence is TGTGCCAGCAGCCCAGCGAGTGTTTCCTACGAGCAGTACTTC.

The chain is built from TRBV20-1 and TRBJ1-6; TRBD1 agrees at 7 bases. CDR3 length: 15 residues. Germline V lookup: CDR1 DFQATT, CDR2 SNEGSKA (reference sequence). The J segment lost 9 bases and the V segment lost 1 base, leaving 9 bases of the junction unmatched. This chain's CDR3 is CSARASGRQGSPLHF. CDR3 nucleotide sequence: TGCAGTGCTAGAGCGAGTGGGAGACAGGGTTCACCCCTCCACTTT.

J is TRBJ1-2 and V is TRBV20-1; D not certain. This CDR3 has 13 residues. Germline-derived CDR1 and CDR2 are DFQATT and SNEGSKA (reference sequence). Deletions cut 5 bases from V and 3 bases from J, with 13 bases between. The CDR3 DNA reads as TGCAGTGCTGGACCACTTGCGCACTATGGCTACACCTTC. Amino acids: CSAGPLAHYGYTF.

The chain links TRBV10-3 to TRBJ1-4, with a possible D match to TRBD1 (5 bases). Trimming took 10 bases from V and 4 from J, leaving 13 bases between them. Germline values: CDR1 ENHRY, CDR2 SYGVKD. The CDR3 has 13 amino acids. In DNA form, the CDR3 reads TGTGCCACCCGGGACGCTTATAATGAAAAACTGTTTTTT. It codes for CATRDAYNEKLFF.

The chain recombines TRBV20-1 with TRBJ2-4; possibly TRBD2 for D (6 bases). The germline V and J ends were trimmed by 1 base and 7 bases, with 11 bases remaining between them. Looked up from germline, CDR1 is DFQATT and CDR2 is SNEGSKA (reference sequence). The CDR3 is 13 amino acids. This chain's CDR3 is CSARASEGNIQYF. CDR3 coding DNA: TGCAGTGCTAGAGCTTCGGAGGGGAACATTCAGTACTTC.

This clonotype occurred a few times. The chain combines TRBV7-9 with TRBJ2-6; 11 bases are shared with TRBD1. CDR3 length: 20 amino acids. CDR1 is SEHNR, CDR2 FQNEAQ, per germline (reference sequence). V gave up 5 bases and J gave up 3 bases; unmatched junction bases: 15. For the CDR3, the DNA is TGTGCCAGCAGCGCAGCGGCTTCGGACAGGGGGCTTGATGGGGCCAACGTCCTGACTTTC. Its protein is CASSAAASDRGLDGANVLTF.

This clonotype turned up a few times. V is TRBV5-1 and J is TRBJ2-4, with 9 bases identical to TRBD1. V dropped 4 bases and J dropped 13; count of bases not matched to a gene: 18. The V gene's germline CDR1 is SGHRS and CDR2 YFSETQ. The CDR3 consists of 16 residues. In DNA, the CDR3 is TGCGCCAGCAGCAAAGTCTCGGGACAGGGCCCTCTGGAGCAGTACTTC. Translating gives CASSKVSGQGPLEQYF.